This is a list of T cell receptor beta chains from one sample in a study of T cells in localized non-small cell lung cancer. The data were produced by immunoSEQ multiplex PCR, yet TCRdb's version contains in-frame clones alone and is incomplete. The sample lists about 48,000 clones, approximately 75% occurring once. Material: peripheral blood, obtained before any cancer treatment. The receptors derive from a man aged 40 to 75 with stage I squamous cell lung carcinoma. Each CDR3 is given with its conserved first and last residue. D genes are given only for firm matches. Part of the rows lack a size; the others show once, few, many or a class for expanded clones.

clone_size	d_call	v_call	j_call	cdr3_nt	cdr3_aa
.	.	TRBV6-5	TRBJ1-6	TGTGCCAGCAGCCAACTAGGGGACTCACCCCTCCACTTT	CASSQLGDSPLHF
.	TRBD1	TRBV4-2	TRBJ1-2	TGTGCCAGCAGCCAAGGACAGGGGGGGAATGGCTACACCTTC	CASSQGQGGNGYTF
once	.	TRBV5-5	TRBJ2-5	TGTGCCAGCAGCTTGACGGGGGTCGAGACCCAGTACTTC	CASSLTGVETQYF
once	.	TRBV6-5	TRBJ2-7	TGTGCAGGCGGGGTTGGAATCGAGCAGTACTTC	CAGGVGIEQYF
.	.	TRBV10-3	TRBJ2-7	TGTGCCATCAGTGGGGGGCACTCTTTTGACTCCTACGAGCAGTACTTC	CAISGGHSFDSYEQYF
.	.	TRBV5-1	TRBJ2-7	TGCGCCAGCAGGCAAGACATTTACTACGAGCAGTACTTC	CASRQDIYYEQYF
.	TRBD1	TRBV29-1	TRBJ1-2	TGCAGCGCCGGGACAGGGGCTGCTTATGGCTACACCTTC	CSAGTGAAYGYTF
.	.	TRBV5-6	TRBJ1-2	TGTGCCAGCAGCCCCACAGAAAACTATGGCTACACCTTC	CASSPTENYGYTF
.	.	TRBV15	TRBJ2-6	TGTGCCACCAGCACCCCACTAGGTTTTTCTGGGGCCAACGTCCTGACTTTC	CATSTPLGFSGANVLTF
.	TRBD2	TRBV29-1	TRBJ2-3	TGCAGCGTTGAAAGCGGGGGGGGAGGAGATACGCAGTATTTT	CSVESGGGGDTQYF
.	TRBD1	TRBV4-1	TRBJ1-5	TGCGCCAGCAGCCAGGGACAGGGAAAGGGGAATCAGCCCCAGCATTTT	CASSQGQGKGNQPQHF
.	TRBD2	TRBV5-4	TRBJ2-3	TGTGCCAGCATCGGGGGGGATGGAGGCCAGACAGATACGCAGTATTTT	CASIGGDGGQTDTQYF
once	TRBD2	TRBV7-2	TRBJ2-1	TGTGCCAGCAGCTTAGCGGTGCGGGGGGGCAATGAGCAGTTCTTC	CASSLAVRGGNEQFF
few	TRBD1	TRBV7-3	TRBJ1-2	TGTGCCAGCAGCATCCAAGGACAGGGGAACTATGGCTACACCTTC	CASSIQGQGNYGYTF
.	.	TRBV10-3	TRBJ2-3	TGTGCCATCGGAGGGGATACGCAGTATTTT	CAIGGDTQYF
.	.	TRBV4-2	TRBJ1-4	TGTGCCAGCAGCCGAGATAGACAGGACGGGGAAAAACTGTTTTTT	CASSRDRQDGEKLFF
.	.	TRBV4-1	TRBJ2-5	TGCGCCAGCACCCTAAGAGGGGTCTCTGGGGAGACCCAGTACTTC	CASTLRGVSGETQYF
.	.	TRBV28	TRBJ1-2	TGTGCCAGCAGGAGGGAGAGTGGCTACACCTTC	CASRRESGYTF
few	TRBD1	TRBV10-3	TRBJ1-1	TGTGCCACCCACCACCCGGGACAGGGCAGGAACACTGAAGCTTTCTTT	CATHHPGQGRNTEAFF
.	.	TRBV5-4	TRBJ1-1	TGTGCCAGCAGCCGGGGATGGGGGAACACTGAAGCTTTCTTT	CASSRGWGNTEAFF
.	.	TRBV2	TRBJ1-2	TGTGCCAGCAGTGCGCAACAGGGCGGTGGCTACACCTTC	CASSAQQGGGYTF
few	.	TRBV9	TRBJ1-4	TGTGCCAGCAGCGTGACTGCAACTAATGAAAAACTGTTTTTT	CASSVTATNEKLFF
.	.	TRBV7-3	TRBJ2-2	TGTGCCAGCAGCTTGGGACATTTGAACACCGGGGAGCTGTTTTTT	CASSLGHLNTGELFF
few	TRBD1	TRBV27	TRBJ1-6	TGTGCCAGCAGTCCACACCGGGACAGGGCTTCACCCCTCCACTTT	CASSPHRDRASPLHF
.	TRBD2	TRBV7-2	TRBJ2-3	TGTGCCAGCAGCGGACCTAGCGGCGATACGCAGTATTTT	CASSGPSGDTQYF
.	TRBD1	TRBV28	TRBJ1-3	TGTGCCAGCAGTCAAACAGGGGGTGTAGGAAACACCATATATTTT	CASSQTGGVGNTIYF
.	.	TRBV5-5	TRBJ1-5	TGTGCCAGCAGCTTGGCCGGACAGTTACGGCAGCCCCAGCATTTT	CASSLAGQLRQPQHF
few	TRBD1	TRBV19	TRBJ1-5	TGTGCCAGTAGTATGATGGGACAGGGGAGTCAGCCCCAGCATTTT	CASSMMGQGSQPQHF
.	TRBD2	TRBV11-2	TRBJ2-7	TGTGCCAGCAGCTTAAATCCAAGCGGGGGCTACGAGCAGTACTTC	CASSLNPSGGYEQYF
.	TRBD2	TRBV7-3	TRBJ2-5	TGTGCCAGCAGCCCTCAGAGCGGGGTGGAGACCCAGTACTTC	CASSPQSGVETQYF
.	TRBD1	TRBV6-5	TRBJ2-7	TGTGCCAGCGCGGACAGGGGAAACTACGAGCAGTACTTC	CASADRGNYEQYF
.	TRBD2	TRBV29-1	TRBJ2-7	TGCAGCGTCCGGACTAGCGAATCGAAAGAGCAGTACTTC	CSVRTSESKEQYF
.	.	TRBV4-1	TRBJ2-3	TGCGCCAGCAGCCAAGTAGCAACAGATACGCAGTATTTT	CASSQVATDTQYF
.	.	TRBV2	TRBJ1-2	TGTGCCAGCAGTGAAGCATCCGCTAACTATGGCTACACCTTC	CASSEASANYGYTF
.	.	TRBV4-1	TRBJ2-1	TGCGCCAGCAGCCAAGAGTCGCAGGGTGGGTTGGAGCAGTTCTTC	CASSQESQGGLEQFF
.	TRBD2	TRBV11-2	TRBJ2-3	TGTGCCAGCGCGCTAGCGGGATTCACAGATACGCAGTATTTT	CASALAGFTDTQYF
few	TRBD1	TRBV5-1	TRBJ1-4	TGCGCCAGCAGCTCCCAAGGTCAGGGGGATGAAAAACTGTTTTTT	CASSSQGQGDEKLFF
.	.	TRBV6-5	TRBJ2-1	TGTGCCACCCTAGACAGCTCCTACAATGAGCAGTTCTTC	CATLDSSYNEQFF
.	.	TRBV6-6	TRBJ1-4	TGTGCCAGCAGTTACTCGAGTGGGGGAAGGGAAAAACTGTTTTTT	CASSYSSGGREKLFF
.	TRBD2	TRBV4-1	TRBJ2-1	TGCGCCAGCCACCCCTTAATACGGCGAGCGGGGGGGCCGACTTTTATCGATGAGCAGTTCTTC	CASHPLIRRAGGPTFIDEQFF
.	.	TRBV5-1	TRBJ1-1	TGCGCCAGCAGCTTGGACAGTGCGGTAGCTGAAGCTTTCTTT	CASSLDSAVAEAFF
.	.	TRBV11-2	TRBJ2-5	TGTGCCAGCAGCTTAGAGGTGGCAGAGACCCAGTACTTC	CASSLEVAETQYF
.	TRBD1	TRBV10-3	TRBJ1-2	TGTGCCATCAGTCTCGACAGGGAGGGTGGCTACACCTTC	CAISLDREGGYTF
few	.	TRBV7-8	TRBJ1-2	TGTGCCAGCAGCTTAGACGGGGCGGGAGAAGGCTACACCTTC	CASSLDGAGEGYTF
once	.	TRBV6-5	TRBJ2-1	TGTGCCAGCAGTTACGGCGGAGGGTCCTACAATGAGCAGTTCTTC	CASSYGGGSYNEQFF
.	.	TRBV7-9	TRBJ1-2	TGTGCCAGCAGCTTGTCGGACACAAGTAACTATGGCTACACCTTC	CASSLSDTSNYGYTF
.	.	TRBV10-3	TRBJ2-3	TGTGCCATCATGCGGGGCGGAAGCACAGATACGCAGTATTTT	CAIMRGGSTDTQYF
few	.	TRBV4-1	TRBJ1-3	TGCGCCAGCAGCCAAGGCCCCAGCTCTGGAAACACCATATATTTT	CASSQGPSSGNTIYF
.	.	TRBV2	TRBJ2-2	TGTGCCAGCAGCGTAGGGGCGGACGGGGAGCTGTTTTTT	CASSVGADGELFF
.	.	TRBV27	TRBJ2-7	TGTGCCAGCAGTTCTGGGACCTCTAGGGAGCAGTACTTC	CASSSGTSREQYF
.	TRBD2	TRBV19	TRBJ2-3	TGTGCCAGTAAGGGAAGCGGGGGAGATACGCAGTATTTT	CASKGSGGDTQYF
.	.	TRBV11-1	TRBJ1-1	TGTGCCAGCAGCCCCGGTAAGGGTGGGAACACTGAAGCTTTCTTT	CASSPGKGGNTEAFF
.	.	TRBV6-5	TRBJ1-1	TGTGCCAGCAGCACCAGGGTCGGGACTGAAGCTTTCTTT	CASSTRVGTEAFF
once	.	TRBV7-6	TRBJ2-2	TGTGCCAGCACCTTATTCCCCCAGGGGCCGAACACCGGGGAGCTGTTTTTT	CASTLFPQGPNTGELFF